The 4 T cell receptor beta chains below were found in one sample sequenced in a study of chemoradiotherapy in HPV16-positive cancers. TCRdb's copy holds only in-frame clones and misses some; the assay was immunoSEQ multiplex PCR. The top ten hold 20% to 25% of the sample, which has tens of thousands of clones, roughly 92% seen once. The material sequenced was blood, taken from a patient who underwent chemoradiotherapy. Every receptor here comes from a human donor with HPV-associated anogenital cancer.

The chain uses TRBV18 and TRBJ2-6, with TRBD1 matching 8 bases. Trimming cost V 3 bases and J 2 bases; bases outside gene matches: 12. This CDR3 has 19 residues. Germline V CDR1 and CDR2: KGHSH, LQKENI. CDR3 nucleotides: TGTGCCAGCTCACCGGTAACCGGGACAGGTAGCGCTGGGGCCAACGTCCTGACTTTC. Translated, it gives CASSPVTGTGSAGANVLTF. Drawing the rest from reference TRBV18 and TRBJ2-6, the complete variable domain is NAGVMQNPRHLVRRRGQEARLRCSPMKGHSHVYWYRQLPEEGLKFMVYLQKENIIDESGMPKERFSAEFPKEGPSILRIQQVVRGDSAAYFCASSPVTGTGSAGANVLTFGAGSRLTVL.

The chain couples TRBV13 to TRBJ2-7; TRBD1 matches at 8 bases. V gave up 1 base and J gave up 2 bases; unmatched junction bases: 1. The CDR3 is 14 amino acids. Germline V gene lookup returns CDR1 PRHDT and CDR2 FYEKMQ (reference sequence). Written as DNA, the CDR3 is TGTGCCAGCAGCTTAGAGGACAGGGCCTACGAGCAGTACTTC. It encodes CASSLEDRAYEQYF. Drawing the rest from reference TRBV13 and TRBJ2-7, the complete variable domain is AAGVIQSPRHLIKEKRETATLKCYPIPRHDTVYWYQQGPGQDPQFLISFYEKMQSDKGSIPDRFSAQQFSDYHSELNMSSLELGDSALYFCASSLEDRAYEQYFGPGTRLTVT.

J is TRBJ2-2 and V is TRBV19, with a weak D call TRBD2 (5 bases). V lost 7 bases to trimming and J lost 3 bases, with 27 bases between them. From germline, CDR1 is LNHDA and CDR2 SQIVND (reference sequence). The CDR3 totals 19 residues. CDR3 bases: TGTGCCAGTAATCCCGCGGGCAATTTCGTTGGTTTCGACACCGGGGAGCTGTTTTTT. It translates to CASNPAGNFVGFDTGELFF.

The V gene is TRBV7-2, the J gene TRBJ1-4; TRBD1 is a possible D gene (6 bases). V shed 2 bases and J shed 0 bases, with 10 bases lying between them. The CDR3 totals 16 residues. Germline V lookup: CDR1 SGHTA, CDR2 FQGNSA. CDR3 loop: CASSLNRAATNEKLFF. The CDR3 DNA reads TGTGCCAGCAGCTTAAACAGGGCTGCAACTAATGAAAAACTGTTTTTT. Full variable domain (outside the CDR3, taken from reference TRBV7-2 and TRBJ1-4): GAGVSQSPSNKVTEKGKDVELRCDPISGHTALYWYRQSLGQGLEFLIYFQGNSAPDKSGLPSDRFSAERTGGSVSTLTIQRTQQEDSAVYLCASSLNRAATNEKLFFGSGTQLSVL.